This TCR beta chain comes out of a study of human CD8 memory T cell subsets. By UMI-labeled 5' RACE, the TCR beta libraries were made. TCRdb reprocessed the 5' RACE reads, with one entry per CDR3 protein and no DNA. This table lists several thousand distinct CDR3 sequences. This CDR3 region has 11 residues. The V gene's germline CDR1 is KGHDR and CDR2 SFDVKD. V and J are TRBV24-1 and TRBJ1-2. The source of this sequence is a human donor in good health. Source material: CD8+ T cells from PBMCs. The CDR3 sequence is CATSATGGYTF.